A single TCR beta chain is shown here with its context. The CDR3 has 17 residues. The J segment lost 0 bases and the V segment lost 5 bases, leaving 12 bases of the junction unmatched. Germline CDR1 is SGHTA and CDR2 is FQGTGA. CD45RO-negative, CCR7-selected cells formed the naive CD8 fraction, which excluded terminally differentiated effector memory CD45RA+ cells. The repertoire was sequenced with immunoSEQ multiplex PCR; TCRdb's copy has only in-frame clones and lacks some. The repertoire includes around 2,000,000 clones, around 93% of them detected once, and more than 1.5% sits in the top ten. This entry belongs to a study of shared clonotypes between healthy human individuals.

The source of this sequence is a man aged 18 to 29 in good health. Some clones in this sample may be carry-over from other donors' samples. Sequenced input: naive CD8+ T cells from PBMCs. The chain recombines TRBV7-3 with TRBJ1-1; 7 bases align to TRBD1. CDR3: CASSHNPGQSMNTEAFF. For the CDR3, the DNA is TGTGCCAGCAGCCACAACCCGGGACAGAGTATGAACACTGAAGCTTTCTTT.